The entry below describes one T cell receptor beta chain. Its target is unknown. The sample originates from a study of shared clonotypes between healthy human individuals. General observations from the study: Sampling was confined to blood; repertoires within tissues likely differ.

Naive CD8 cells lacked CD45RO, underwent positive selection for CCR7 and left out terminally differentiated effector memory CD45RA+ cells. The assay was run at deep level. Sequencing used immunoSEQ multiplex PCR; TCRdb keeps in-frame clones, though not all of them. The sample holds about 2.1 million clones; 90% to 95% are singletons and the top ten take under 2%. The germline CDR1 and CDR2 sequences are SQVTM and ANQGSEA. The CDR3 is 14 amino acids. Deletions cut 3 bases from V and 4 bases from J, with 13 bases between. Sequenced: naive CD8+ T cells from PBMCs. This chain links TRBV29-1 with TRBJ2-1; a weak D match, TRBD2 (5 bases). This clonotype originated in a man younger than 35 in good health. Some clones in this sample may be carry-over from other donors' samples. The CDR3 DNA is TGCAGCGTTGATTTGGGCTGGAGGTACAATGAGCAGTTCTTC. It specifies CSVDLGWRYNEQFF.